A selection of T cell receptor beta chains follows, all from one sample in a study of cytomegalovirus exposure and HLA in healthy donors. Profiling relied on immunoSEQ multiplex PCR, and the TCRdb table lists in-frame clones only, not all of them. Of fewer than 250,000 clones in the sample, about 87% were seen once. Sequencing input: PBMCs. The receptor set was obtained from a man aged 18 to 35 in good health and CMV-seronegative. Both conserved end residues are part of each CDR3. D genes are given only for firm matches. The listing skips clone size in some rows; elsewhere it reads once, few, many or a size class.

d_gene,j_gene,abundance,v_gene,CDR3aa,CDR3nt
TRBD2,TRBJ2-3,NA,TRBV7-9,CASSRTSGGTDTQYF,TGTGCCAGCAGTCGGACTAGCGGGGGGACAGATACGCAGTATTTT
NA,TRBJ2-3,NA,TRBV18,CASSPQAGGTDTQYF,TGTGCCAGCTCACCACAGGCAGGGGGCACAGATACGCAGTATTTT
TRBD1,TRBJ2-7,NA,TRBV10-3,CAIRPGTGDEQYF,TGTGCCATCAGGCCCGGGACAGGGGACGAGCAGTACTTC
NA,TRBJ1-6,NA,TRBV2,CASEKNRGGSPLHF,TGTGCCAGCGAAAAGAATAGGGGAGGATCACCCCTCCACTTT
TRBD1,TRBJ1-1,NA,TRBV27,CASRLQGVYTEAFF,TGTGCCAGCAGACTACAGGGGGTATACACTGAAGCTTTCTTT
TRBD2,TRBJ2-1,NA,TRBV13,CASSPQAGPSYNEQFF,TGTGCCAGCAGCCCCCAAGCGGGGCCCTCCTACAATGAGCAGTTCTTC
NA,TRBJ1-2,NA,TRBV28,CASRRGSFGYGYTF,TGTGCCAGCAGGAGAGGTTCCTTTGGTTATGGCTACACCTTC
NA,TRBJ2-1,NA,TRBV9,CASSPRLEGADEQFF,TGTGCCAGCAGCCCCAGACTCGAGGGTGCCGATGAGCAGTTCTTC
NA,TRBJ2-1,NA,TRBV5-3,CARSPRNAGTIYNEQFF,TGTGCCAGAAGCCCAAGAAACGCCGGGACAATATACAATGAGCAGTTCTTC
NA,TRBJ2-3,NA,TRBV5-1,CASSPEGRAGADTQYF,TGCGCCAGCAGCCCCGAAGGTCGAGCAGGTGCAGATACGCAGTATTTT
NA,TRBJ1-6,few,TRBV7-8,CASSPTGSYNSPLHF,TGTGCCAGCAGCCCTACAGGGTCCTATAATTCACCCCTCCACTTT
NA,TRBJ2-7,few,TRBV18,CASSLSGPPGEQYF,TGTGCCAGCTCACTTAGCGGCCCACCAGGCGAGCAGTACTTC
NA,TRBJ2-7,NA,TRBV6-5,CASRGGHPYEQYF,TGTGCCAGCCGTGGGGGCCATCCCTACGAGCAGTACTTC
NA,TRBJ1-4,NA,TRBV5-1,CASSFRRGNEKLFF,TGCGCCAGCAGCTTCCGGAGGGGTAATGAAAAACTGTTTTTT
NA,TRBJ2-7,NA,TRBV7-9,CASSRDSGEQYF,TGTGCCAGCAGCCGCGACTCGGGCGAGCAGTACTTC
NA,TRBJ1-2,NA,TRBV4-3,CASSQGREGPYGYTF,TGCGCCAGCAGCCAAGGACGGGAAGGGCCTTATGGCTACACCTTC
NA,TRBJ2-1,NA,TRBV4-3,CASRPDSSYNEQFF,TGCGCCAGCCGACCGGACTCCTCCTACAATGAGCAGTTCTTC
NA,TRBJ1-5,NA,TRBV7-2,CASSRTGSRNQPQHF,TGTGCCAGCAGCCGAACCGGGAGCCGAAATCAGCCCCAGCATTTT
TRBD2,TRBJ2-7,NA,TRBV19,CASRTSGASSYEQYF,TGTGCCAGTAGGACTAGCGGGGCGTCCTCCTACGAGCAGTACTTC
NA,TRBJ2-7,NA,TRBV4-3,CASSHVQGPYEQYF,TGCGCCAGCAGCCACGTCCAGGGGCCCTACGAGCAGTACTTC
NA,TRBJ1-4,few,TRBV4-3,CASSKLATNEKLFF,TGCGCCAGCAGCAAGCTTGCAACTAATGAAAAACTGTTTTTT
NA,TRBJ2-3,NA,TRBV5-1,CASSGRTATDTQYF,TGCGCCAGCAGCGGCCGGACAGCCACAGATACGCAGTATTTT
TRBD1,TRBJ1-5,NA,TRBV2,CASRVGQGNQPQHF,TGTGCCAGCAGAGTGGGACAGGGGAATCAGCCCCAGCATTTT
NA,TRBJ2-2,once,TRBV4-3,CASTSSFYTGELFF,TGCGCCAGCACATCTAGCTTTTACACCGGGGAGCTGTTTTTT
NA,TRBJ2-1,once,TRBV6-5,CASSYSRWQLQFF,TGTGCCAGCAGTTACTCGAGGTGGCAGCTGCAGTTCTTC
NA,TRBJ1-5,many,TRBV5-6,CASSRTHNSNQPQHF,TGTGCCAGCAGCAGGACACACAATAGCAATCAGCCCCAGCATTTT
TRBD2,TRBJ2-1,NA,TRBV9,CASSVDSLAGDNEQFF,TGTGCCAGCAGCGTAGATTCCCTAGCGGGGGACAATGAGCAGTTCTTC
NA,TRBJ2-7,NA,TRBV27,CASSLMGSSYEQYF,TGTGCCAGCAGTTTAATGGGGAGCTCCTACGAGCAGTACTTC
TRBD1,TRBJ2-7,NA,TRBV29-1,CSVGTGTYEQYF,TGCAGCGTTGGGACAGGGACCTACGAGCAGTACTTC
TRBD1,TRBJ1-1,NA,TRBV4-1,CASSLGTDPTF,TGCGCCAGCAGCCTCGGGACAGACCCAACGTTT
TRBD2,TRBJ2-1,NA,TRBV28,CASSERGGINNEQFF,TGTGCCAGCAGTGAGCGGGGAGGGATTAACAATGAGCAGTTCTTC
TRBD1,TRBJ2-7,NA,TRBV6-1,CASSRGGAYEQYF,TGTGCCAGCAGTCGAGGGGGCGCCTACGAGCAGTACTTC
NA,TRBJ2-7,once,TRBV7-2,CASSPDNYEQYF,TGTGCCAGCAGCCCGGACAACTACGAGCAGTACTTC
NA,TRBJ1-2,NA,TRBV7-7,CASSLDPTVGRPNYGYTF,TGTGCCAGCAGCTTAGATCCCACAGTGGGGAGACCTAACTATGGCTACACCTTC
TRBD1,TRBJ2-7,NA,TRBV10-1,CASRGTGEDEQYF,TGCGCCAGCAGAGGGACAGGGGAGGACGAGCAGTACTTC
NA,TRBJ2-3,NA,TRBV4-3,CASSQQQGTFTDTQYF,TGCGCCAGCAGCCAACAACAGGGAACGTTCACAGATACGCAGTATTTT
TRBD2,TRBJ2-1,NA,TRBV4-3,CASSQGTSAANEQFF,TGCGCCAGCAGCCAAGGGACTAGTGCGGCCAATGAGCAGTTCTTC
TRBD2,TRBJ2-3,NA,TRBV10-1,CASSGLAGSTDTQYF,TGCGCCAGCAGTGGACTAGCGGGTAGCACAGATACGCAGTATTTT
NA,TRBJ2-7,NA,TRBV28,CASSPLGQGPSYEQYF,TGTGCCAGCAGCCCCCTCGGGCAGGGGCCCTCCTACGAGCAGTACTTC
NA,TRBJ1-4,NA,TRBV5-4,CASSYGGRRNEKLFF,TGTGCCAGCAGCTACGGGGGAAGACGTAATGAAAAACTGTTTTTT
NA,TRBJ1-2,NA,TRBV20-1,CSAALTGPDTF,TGCAGTGCTGCCCTAACAGGGCCGGACACCTTC
NA,TRBJ2-3,NA,TRBV25-1,CASSHTWAGASTDTQYF,TGTGCCAGCAGTCATACGTGGGCAGGGGCAAGCACAGATACGCAGTATTTT
NA,TRBJ2-6,NA,TRBV6-1,CASSEMGRPSGANVLTF,TGTGCCAGCAGTGAAATGGGCAGGCCCTCTGGGGCCAACGTCCTGACTTTC
NA,TRBJ2-3,NA,TRBV4-1,CASSQVAQGGTDTQYF,TGCGCCAGCAGCCAAGTCGCACAAGGGGGCACAGATACGCAGTATTTT
NA,TRBJ2-5,NA,TRBV4-1,CASSDSNPTETQYF,TGCGCCAGCAGCGACAGCAACCCGACGGAGACCCAGTACTTC
TRBD2,TRBJ2-1,NA,TRBV27,CASSPLAGPRGNEQFF,TGTGCCAGCAGCCCTTTAGCGGGCCCTCGGGGAAATGAGCAGTTCTTC
NA,TRBJ2-7,NA,TRBV30,CAWSSLVGEQYF,TGTGCCTGGAGTTCACTAGTTGGCGAGCAGTACTTC
TRBD1,TRBJ1-5,NA,TRBV19,CASSIGTGGLSNQPQHF,TGTGCCAGTAGTATTGGGACAGGGGGCTTGAGCAATCAGCCCCAGCATTTT
TRBD2,TRBJ2-5,NA,TRBV10-3,CAISELSRGGQETQYF,TGTGCCATCAGTGAGTTATCGCGGGGGGGGCAAGAGACCCAGTACTTC
TRBD1,TRBJ2-1,NA,TRBV5-4,CASSSGTAPNEQFF,TGTGCCAGCAGCTCGGGGACAGCCCCCAATGAGCAGTTCTTC
NA,TRBJ2-3,NA,TRBV1,CTSSQDGAGSGTNTQYF,TGCACCAGCAGCCAAGACGGGGCGGGTAGCGGGACAAATACGCAGTATTTT
TRBD1,TRBJ2-5,NA,TRBV4-1,CASSQAPGQGLETQYF,TGCGCCAGCAGCCAAGCACCGGGACAGGGGTTAGAGACCCAGTACTTC
NA,TRBJ1-2,few,TRBV2,CASSAVRANYGYTF,TGTGCCAGCAGTGCGGTACGAGCTAACTATGGCTACACCTTC
NA,TRBJ1-1,few,TRBV5-1,CASSLRGDPNTEAFF,TGCGCCAGCAGCTTGCGTGGAGATCCGAACACTGAAGCTTTCTTT
NA,TRBJ2-7,NA,TRBV7-8,CASSFRGTYEQYF,TGTGCCAGCAGCTTTCGAGGAACCTACGAGCAGTACTTC
NA,TRBJ1-1,NA,TRBV19,CASLSWGDTEAFF,TGTGCCAGTCTCTCGTGGGGGGACACTGAAGCTTTCTTT
NA,TRBJ2-6,NA,TRBV5-6,CASSLFAVSSGANVLTF,TGTGCCAGCAGCTTGTTCGCGGTCAGCTCTGGGGCCAACGTCCTGACTTTC